This T cell receptor (beta chain) was obtained from a study of cytomegalovirus exposure and HLA in healthy donors. Germline loops: CDR1 SGHTA, CDR2 FQGTGA. Unmatched junction bases numbered 8, after V lost 5 bases and J lost 4 bases. The CDR3 sequence is 15 residues long. The study ran its PCR with 60 Vbeta and 13 Jbeta primers. The data were produced by immunoSEQ multiplex PCR, yet TCRdb's version contains in-frame clones alone and is incomplete. Of fewer than 250,000 clones in the sample, just over 75% were seen once. Sequencing used PBMCs. The chain has TRBV7-3 and TRBJ2-5, with 9 bases fitting TRBD1. This receptor was taken from a young man in good health and CMV-seronegative. CDR3 loop: CASSLTSGQGETQYF. CDR3 in DNA: TGTGCCAGCAGCCTGACCTCGGGACAGGGAGAGACCCAGTACTTC.